This T cell receptor beta chain was obtained from a study of CD8 T cells in Susac syndrome. It was with random hexamers that roughly 0.45 to 1 ug RNA was reverse transcribed. Using its own MiXCR run on the immunoSEQ multiplex PCR reads, TCRdb lists one record per CDR3 protein. The sample records approximately 150,000 distinct CDR3 sequences, approximately 96% being singletons. Trimming cost V 2 bases and J 5 bases; bases outside gene matches: 4. The CDR3 extends over 15 amino acids. Per germline, CDR1 SGHRS and CDR2 YFSETQ. This clonotype was recorded once. The sequencing input was CD4+ T cells from PBMCs. The clonotype originates from a human donor with Susac syndrome. V usage is TRBV5-1 and J usage is TRBJ2-2; 9 nucleotides agree with TRBD2. The CDR3 nucleotides are TGCGCCAGCAGCTTTAGCGGGAGTTCTACCGGGGAGCTGTTTTTT. Its protein is CASSFSGSSTGELFF.